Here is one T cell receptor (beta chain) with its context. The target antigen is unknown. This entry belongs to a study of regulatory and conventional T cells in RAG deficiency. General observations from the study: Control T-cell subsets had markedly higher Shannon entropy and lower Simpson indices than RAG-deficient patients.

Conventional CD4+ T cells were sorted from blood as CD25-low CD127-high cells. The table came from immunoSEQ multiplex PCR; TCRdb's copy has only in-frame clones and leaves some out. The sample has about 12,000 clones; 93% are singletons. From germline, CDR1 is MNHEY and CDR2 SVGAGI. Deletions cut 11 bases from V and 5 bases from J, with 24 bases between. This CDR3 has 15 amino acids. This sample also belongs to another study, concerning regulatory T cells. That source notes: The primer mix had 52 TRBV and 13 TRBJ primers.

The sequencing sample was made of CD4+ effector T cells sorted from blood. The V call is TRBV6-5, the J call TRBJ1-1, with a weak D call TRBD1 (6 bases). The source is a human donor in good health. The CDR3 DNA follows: TGTGCCTCCCGAATCTCAGGAAACCAGGGGACTGAAGCTTTCTTT. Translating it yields CASRISGNQGTEAFF.